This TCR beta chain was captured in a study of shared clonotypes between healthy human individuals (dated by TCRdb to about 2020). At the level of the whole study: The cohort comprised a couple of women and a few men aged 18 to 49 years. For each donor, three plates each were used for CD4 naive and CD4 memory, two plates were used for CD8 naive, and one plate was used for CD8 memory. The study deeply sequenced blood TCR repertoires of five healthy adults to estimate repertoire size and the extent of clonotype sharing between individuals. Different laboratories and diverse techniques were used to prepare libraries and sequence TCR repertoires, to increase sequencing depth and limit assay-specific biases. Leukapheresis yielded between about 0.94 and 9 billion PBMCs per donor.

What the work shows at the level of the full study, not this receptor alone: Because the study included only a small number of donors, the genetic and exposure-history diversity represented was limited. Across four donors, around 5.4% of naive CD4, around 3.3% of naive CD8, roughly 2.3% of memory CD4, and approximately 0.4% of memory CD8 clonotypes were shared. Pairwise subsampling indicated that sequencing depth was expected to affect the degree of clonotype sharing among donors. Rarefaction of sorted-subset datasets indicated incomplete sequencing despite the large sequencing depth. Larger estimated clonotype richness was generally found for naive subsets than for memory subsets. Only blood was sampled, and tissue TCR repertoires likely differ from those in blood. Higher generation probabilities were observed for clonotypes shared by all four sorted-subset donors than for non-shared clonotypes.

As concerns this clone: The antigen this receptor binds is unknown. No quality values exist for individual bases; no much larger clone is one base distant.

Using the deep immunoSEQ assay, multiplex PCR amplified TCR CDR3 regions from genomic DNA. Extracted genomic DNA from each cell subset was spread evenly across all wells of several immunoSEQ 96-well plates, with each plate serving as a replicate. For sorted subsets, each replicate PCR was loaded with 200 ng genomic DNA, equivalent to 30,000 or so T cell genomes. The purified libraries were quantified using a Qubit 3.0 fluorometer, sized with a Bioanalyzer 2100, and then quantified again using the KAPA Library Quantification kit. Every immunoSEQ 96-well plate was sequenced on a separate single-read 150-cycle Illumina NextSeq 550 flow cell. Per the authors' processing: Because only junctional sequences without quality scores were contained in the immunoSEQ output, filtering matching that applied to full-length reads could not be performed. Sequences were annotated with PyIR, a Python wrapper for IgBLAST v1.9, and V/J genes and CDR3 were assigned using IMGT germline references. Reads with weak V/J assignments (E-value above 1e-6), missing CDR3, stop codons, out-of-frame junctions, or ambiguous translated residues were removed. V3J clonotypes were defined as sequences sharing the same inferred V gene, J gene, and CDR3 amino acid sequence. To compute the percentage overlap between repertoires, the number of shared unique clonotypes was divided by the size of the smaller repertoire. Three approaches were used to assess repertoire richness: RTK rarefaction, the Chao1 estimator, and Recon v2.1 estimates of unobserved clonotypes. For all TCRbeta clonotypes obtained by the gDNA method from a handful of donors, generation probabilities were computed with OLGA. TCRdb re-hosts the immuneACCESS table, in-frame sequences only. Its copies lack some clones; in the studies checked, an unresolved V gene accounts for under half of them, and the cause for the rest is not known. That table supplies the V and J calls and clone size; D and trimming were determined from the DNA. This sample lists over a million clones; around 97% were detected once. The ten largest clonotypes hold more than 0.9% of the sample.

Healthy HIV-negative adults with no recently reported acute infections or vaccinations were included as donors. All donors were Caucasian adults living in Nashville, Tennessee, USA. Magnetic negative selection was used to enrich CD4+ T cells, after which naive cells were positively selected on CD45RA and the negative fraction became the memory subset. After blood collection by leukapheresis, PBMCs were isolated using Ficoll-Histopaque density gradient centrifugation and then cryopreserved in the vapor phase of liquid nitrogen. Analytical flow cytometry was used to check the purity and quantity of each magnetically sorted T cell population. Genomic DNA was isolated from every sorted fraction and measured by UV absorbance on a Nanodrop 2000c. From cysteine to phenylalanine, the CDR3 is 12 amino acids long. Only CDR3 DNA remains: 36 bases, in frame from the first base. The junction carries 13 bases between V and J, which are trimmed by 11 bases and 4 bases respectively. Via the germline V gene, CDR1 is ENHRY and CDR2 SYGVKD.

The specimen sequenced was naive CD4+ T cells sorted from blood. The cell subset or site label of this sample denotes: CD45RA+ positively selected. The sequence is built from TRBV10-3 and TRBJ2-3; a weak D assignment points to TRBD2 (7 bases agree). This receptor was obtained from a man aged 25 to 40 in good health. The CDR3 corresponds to CAAGRGADTQYF. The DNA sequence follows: TGTGCCGCAGGGAGGGGGGCAGATACGCAGTATTTT.